This T cell receptor (beta chain) was recorded in a study of blood T cells in healthy people across ages. Per germline, CDR1 LGHDT and CDR2 YNNKEL (reference sequence). The CDR3 is made up of 15 amino acids. V gave up 0 bases and J gave up 0 bases, with 3 bases separating them. Then a second PCR, running roughly 6 to 12 cycles, was carried out with a sample-barcoded 5' primer and a J-beta primer mix. TCRdb called the 5' RACE reads again in MiXCR, with one record for every CDR3 protein. The repertoire holds fewer than 1.5 million distinct CDR3 sequences, with about 43% as singletons. About this clonotype: Being one base from a much bigger clone, this may be a read error.

The chain joins TRBV3-1 to TRBJ2-6; D is unclear. This sequence was found in a woman younger than 30 in good health. The sample was blood. The CDR3 DNA is TGTGCCAGCAGCCAAGACCCCTCTGGGGCCAACGTCCTGACTTTC. Translation gives CASSQDPSGANVLTF.